The next 9 T cell receptor beta chains were all read from a single sample in a study of identical twins. MiXCR, applied by TCRdb to the 5' RACE reads, yields one record per CDR3 protein. The data contain hundreds of thousands of distinct CDR3 sequences, approximately 24% of them singletons. The sample was also reused in another study, on T cells expressing NK-cell markers.

Sequences were obtained from CD4+ T cells sorted from blood. These receptors were taken from a woman between 18 and 29 years old in good health.

The chain combines TRBV12-3 or TRBV12-4 with TRBJ2-1; D may be TRBD2 (5 bases). The V and J ends lost 7 bases and 10 bases respectively, with 17 bases between them. This CDR3 contains 13 residues. The CDR3 sequence: CASTPGLTGEQFF. For the CDR3, the DNA is TGTGCCAGCACCCCGGGGTTGACTGGGGAGCAGTTCTTC.

The table lists this clonotype with a count of one. V usage is TRBV15 and J usage is TRBJ2-7; 8 bases fit TRBD2. CDR3 length equals 13 residues. Losses at the gene ends were 5 bases for V and 5 bases for J; bases not matched to a gene: 5. CDR1 and CDR2 (germline): LNHNV, YYDKDF (reference sequence). CDR3 loop: CATSQRGRNEQYF. The CDR3, as DNA: TGTGCCACCAGCCAGCGGGGGAGAAACGAGCAGTACTTC. Variable domain in full (rest from reference TRBV15 and TRBJ2-7): DAMVIQNPRYQVTQFGKPVTLSCSQTLNHNVMYWYQQKSSQAPKLLFHYYDKDFNNEADTPDNFQSRRPNTSFCFLDIRSPGLGDTAMYLCATSQRGRNEQYFGPGTRLTVT.

CDR3 region: CASSYLGSSTDTQYF. DNA for the CDR3: TGTGCCAGCAGTTATTTGGGGAGTTCGACAGATACGCAGTATTTT. The chain is built from TRBV6-5 and TRBJ2-3, with a possible D match to TRBD2 (5 bases). In germline, CDR1 is MNHEY, CDR2 SVGAGI. Between the trimmed V and J ends, which lost 3 bases and 3 bases, there was a span of 13 bases. There are 15 residues in the CDR3.

The chain joins TRBV5-1 to TRBJ2-7; the D gene is possibly TRBD1 (6 bases). This CDR3 is built from 13 residues. The V end was cut by 4 bases, the J end by 5 bases, with 13 bases between. Germline V lookup: CDR1 SGHRS, CDR2 YFSETQ. CDR3 sequence: CASSATGFNEQYF. The CDR3 DNA sequence: TGCGCCAGCAGCGCAACAGGGTTCAACGAGCAGTACTTC.

This clonotype was seen more than once but under ten times. The chain is built from TRBV20-1 and TRBJ2-7, with 10 bases fitting TRBD2. The V and J ends lost 4 bases and 2 bases, in that order; junction bases with no gene match: 2. CDR3 size: 13 residues. Germline assignment: CDR1 DFQATT and CDR2 SNEGSKA (reference sequence). The CDR3 DNA sequence: TGCAGTGCTAAGCTAGCGGGGGCCTACGAGCAGTACTTC. Translation: CSAKLAGAYEQYF.

This clonotype was seen a handful of times. The chain's CDR3 is CASSFGRSLGGSPLHF. The DNA for the CDR3 is TGTGCCAGCAGCTTTGGCCGATCCTTGGGGGGTTCACCCCTCCACTTT. The V and J genes are TRBV7-9 and TRBJ1-6, with a tentative D call TRBD1 (5 bases). V lost 3 bases and J 9 bases, leaving 18 bases between the germline ends. The germline V gene has CDR1 SEHNR and CDR2 FQNEAQ (reference sequence). This CDR3 is 16 amino acids long.

The CDR3 region is CAITRDRGETQYF. In DNA, the CDR3 is TGTGCCATCACCCGGGACAGGGGTGAGACCCAGTACTTC. The J gene is TRBJ2-5, the V gene TRBV10-3; TRBD1 matches 10 bases. The length of the CDR3 is 13 residues. Germline CDR1 and CDR2: ENHRY and SYGVKD. The V and J ends lost 7 bases and 5 bases, in that order; junction bases with no gene match: 4.

V and J are TRBV30 and TRBJ2-7; D may be TRBD1 (6 bases). The germline gives CDR1 GTSNPN, CDR2 SVGIG (reference sequence). Trimming removed 5 bases from V and 5 bases from J, with 10 bases in between. This CDR3 is 11 amino acids long. The CDR3 DNA reads TGTGCCTGGGCTACAGGGCACGAGCAGTACTTC. Amino acid sequence: CAWATGHEQYF.

V gene TRBV2 combines with J gene TRBJ1-2, with no clear D. The germline V gene has CDR1 SNHLY and CDR2 FYNNEI. The CDR3 has 15 amino acids. V lost 4 bases and J 8 bases, leaving 20 bases between the germline ends. CDR3: CASSGLRPYLLGYTF. In DNA, the CDR3 is TGTGCCAGCAGTGGCCTCCGACCGTACCTATTAGGCTACACCTTC. The full variable domain, its missing parts supplied by reference TRBV2 and TRBJ1-2, is EPEVTQTPSHQVTQMGQEVILRCVPISNHLYFYWYRQILGQKVEFLVSFYNNEISEKSEIFDDQFSVERPDGSNFTLKIRSTKLEDSAMYFCASSGLRPYLLGYTFGSGTRLTVV.